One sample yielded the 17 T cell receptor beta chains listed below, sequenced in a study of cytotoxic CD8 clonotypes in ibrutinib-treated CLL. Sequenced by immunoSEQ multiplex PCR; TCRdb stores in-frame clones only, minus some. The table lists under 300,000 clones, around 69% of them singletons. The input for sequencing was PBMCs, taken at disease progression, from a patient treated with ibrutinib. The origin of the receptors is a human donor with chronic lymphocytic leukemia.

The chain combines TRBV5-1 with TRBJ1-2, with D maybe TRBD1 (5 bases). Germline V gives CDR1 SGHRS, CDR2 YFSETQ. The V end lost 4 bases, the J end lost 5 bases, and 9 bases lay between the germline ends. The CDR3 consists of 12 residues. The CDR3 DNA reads TGCGCCAGCAGCCCGGACACGTATGGCTACACCTTC. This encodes CASSPDTYGYTF.

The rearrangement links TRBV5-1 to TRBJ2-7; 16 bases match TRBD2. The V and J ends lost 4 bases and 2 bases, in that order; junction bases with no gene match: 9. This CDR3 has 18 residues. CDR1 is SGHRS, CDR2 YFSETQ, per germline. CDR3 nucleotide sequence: TGCGCCAGCAGCGTACTGGGACTAGCGGGAGGGAGCACCTACGAGCAGTACTTC. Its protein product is CASSVLGLAGGSTYEQYF.

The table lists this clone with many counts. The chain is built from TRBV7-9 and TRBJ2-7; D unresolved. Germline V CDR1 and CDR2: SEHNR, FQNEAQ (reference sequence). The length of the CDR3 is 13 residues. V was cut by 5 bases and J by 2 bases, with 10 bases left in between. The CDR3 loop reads CASSHGHPYEQYF. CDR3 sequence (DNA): TGTGCCAGCAGCCACGGGCACCCCTACGAGCAGTACTTC.

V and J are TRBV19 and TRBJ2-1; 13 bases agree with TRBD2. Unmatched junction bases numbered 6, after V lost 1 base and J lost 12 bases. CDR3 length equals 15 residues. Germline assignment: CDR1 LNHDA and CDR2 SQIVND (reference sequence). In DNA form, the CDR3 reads TGTGCCAGTAGTATAGGGACTAGCGGGAGAGTAGGGCAGTTCTTC. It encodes CASSIGTSGRVGQFF. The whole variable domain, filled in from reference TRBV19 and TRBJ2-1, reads DGGITQSPKYLFRKEGQNVTLSCEQNLNHDAMYWYRQDPGQGLRLIYYSQIVNDFQKGDIAEGYSVSREKKESFPLTVTSAQKNPTAFYLCASSIGTSGRVGQFFGPGTRLTVL.

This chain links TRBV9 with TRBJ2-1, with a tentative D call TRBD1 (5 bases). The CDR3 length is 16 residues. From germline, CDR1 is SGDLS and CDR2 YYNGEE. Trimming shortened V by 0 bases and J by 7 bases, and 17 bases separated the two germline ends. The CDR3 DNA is TGTGCCAGCAGCGTAGATTCCAGGGCCTCACTTAATGAGCAGTTCTTC. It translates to CASSVDSRASLNEQFF.

As DNA, the CDR3 is TGTGCCAGCAGCTTGGGTTTGGGTAATCAGCCCCAGCATTTT. Translating gives CASSLGLGNQPQHF. The genes are TRBV5-6 and TRBJ1-5; no firm D call. CDR1 and CDR2 (germline): SGHDT, YYEEEE. CDR3 size: 14 residues. Trimming removed 0 bases at V and 4 bases at J, with 8 bases between.

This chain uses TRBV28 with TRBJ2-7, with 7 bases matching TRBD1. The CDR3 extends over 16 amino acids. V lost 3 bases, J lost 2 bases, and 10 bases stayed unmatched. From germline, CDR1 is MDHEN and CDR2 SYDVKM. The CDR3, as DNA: TGTGCCAGCAGTTTCCCCTCGACAGGGACCACCTACGAGCAGTACTTC. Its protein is CASSFPSTGTTYEQYF.

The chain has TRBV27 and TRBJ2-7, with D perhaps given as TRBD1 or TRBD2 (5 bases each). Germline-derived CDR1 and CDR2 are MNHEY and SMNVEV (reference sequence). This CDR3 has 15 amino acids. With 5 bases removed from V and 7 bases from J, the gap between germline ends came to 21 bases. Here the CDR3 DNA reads TGTGCCAGCAGTCCATCCGGGACGGTGTCTAGGGAGCAGTACTTC. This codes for CASSPSGTVSREQYF.

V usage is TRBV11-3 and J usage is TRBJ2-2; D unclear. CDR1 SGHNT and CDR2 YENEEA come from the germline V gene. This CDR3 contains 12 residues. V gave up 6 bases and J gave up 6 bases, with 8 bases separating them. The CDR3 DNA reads TGTGCCAGCAGGGCCCCGGCCGGGGAGCTGTTTTTT. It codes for CASRAPAGELFF. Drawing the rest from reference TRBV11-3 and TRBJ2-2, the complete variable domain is EAGVVQSPRYKIIEKKQPVAFWCNPISGHNTLYWYLQNLGQGPELLIRYENEEAVDDSQLPKDRFSAERLKGVDSTLKIQPAELGDSAVYLCASRAPAGELFFGEGSRLTVL.

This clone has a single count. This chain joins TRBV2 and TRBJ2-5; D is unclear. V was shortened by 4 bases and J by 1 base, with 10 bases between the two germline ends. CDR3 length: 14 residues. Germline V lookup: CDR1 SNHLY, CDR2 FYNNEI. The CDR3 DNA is TGTGCCAGCAGTGGGTCAACCATCCAAGAGACCCAGTACTTC. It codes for CASSGSTIQETQYF. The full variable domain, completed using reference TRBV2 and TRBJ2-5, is EPEVTQTPSHQVTQMGQEVILRCVPISNHLYFYWYRQILGQKVEFLVSFYNNEISEKSEIFDDQFSVERPDGSNFTLKIRSTKLEDSAMYFCASSGSTIQETQYFGPGTRLLVL.

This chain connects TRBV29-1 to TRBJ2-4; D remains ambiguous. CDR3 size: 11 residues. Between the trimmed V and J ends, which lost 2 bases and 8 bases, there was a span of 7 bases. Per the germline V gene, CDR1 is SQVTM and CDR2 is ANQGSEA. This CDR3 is CSVELVDIQYF. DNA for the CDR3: TGCAGCGTTGAACTAGTCGACATTCAGTACTTC.

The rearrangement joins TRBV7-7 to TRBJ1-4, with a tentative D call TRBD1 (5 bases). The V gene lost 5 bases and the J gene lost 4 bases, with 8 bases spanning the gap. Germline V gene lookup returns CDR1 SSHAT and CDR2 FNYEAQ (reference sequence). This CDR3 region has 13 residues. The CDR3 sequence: CASSGTVNEKLFF. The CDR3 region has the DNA TGTGCCAGCAGCGGGACGGTTAATGAAAAACTGTTTTTT. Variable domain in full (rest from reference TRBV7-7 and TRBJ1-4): GAGVSQSPRYKVTKRGQDVTLRCDPISSHATLYWYQQALGQGPEFLTYFNYEAQPDKSGLPSDRFSAERPEGSISTLTIQRTEQRDSAMYRCASSGTVNEKLFFGSGTQLSVL.

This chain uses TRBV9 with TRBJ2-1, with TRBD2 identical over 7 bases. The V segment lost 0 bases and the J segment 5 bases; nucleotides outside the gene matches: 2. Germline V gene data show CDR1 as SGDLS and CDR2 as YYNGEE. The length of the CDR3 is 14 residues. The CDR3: CASSVAGGDNEQFF. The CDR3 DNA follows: TGTGCCAGCAGCGTAGCGGGGGGTGACAATGAGCAGTTCTTC. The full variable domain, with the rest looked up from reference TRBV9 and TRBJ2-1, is DSGVTQTPKHLITATGQRVTLRCSPRSGDLSVYWYQQSLDQGLQFLIQYYNGEERAKGNILERFSAQQFPDLHSELNLSSLELGDSALYFCASSVAGGDNEQFFGPGTRLTVL.

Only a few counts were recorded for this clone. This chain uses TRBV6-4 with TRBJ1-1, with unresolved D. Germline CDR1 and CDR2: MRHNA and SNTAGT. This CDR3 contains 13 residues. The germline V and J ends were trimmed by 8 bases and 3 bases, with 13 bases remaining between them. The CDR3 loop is CASRNRPDTEAFF. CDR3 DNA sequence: TGTGCCAGCCGGAATCGGCCGGACACTGAAGCTTTCTTT.

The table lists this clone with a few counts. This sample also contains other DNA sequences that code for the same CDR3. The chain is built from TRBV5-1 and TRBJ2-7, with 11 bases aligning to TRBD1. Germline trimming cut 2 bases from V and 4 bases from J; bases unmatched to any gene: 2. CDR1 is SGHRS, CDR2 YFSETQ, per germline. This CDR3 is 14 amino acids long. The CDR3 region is CASSFGTGGYEQYF. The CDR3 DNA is TGCGCCAGCAGCTTTGGGACAGGGGGGTACGAGCAGTACTTC.

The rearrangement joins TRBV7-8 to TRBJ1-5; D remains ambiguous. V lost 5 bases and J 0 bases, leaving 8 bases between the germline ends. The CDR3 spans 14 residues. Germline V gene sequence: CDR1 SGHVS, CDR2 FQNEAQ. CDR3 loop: CASSRQISNQPQHF. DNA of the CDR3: TGTGCCAGCAGCCGACAAATTAGCAATCAGCCCCAGCATTTT.

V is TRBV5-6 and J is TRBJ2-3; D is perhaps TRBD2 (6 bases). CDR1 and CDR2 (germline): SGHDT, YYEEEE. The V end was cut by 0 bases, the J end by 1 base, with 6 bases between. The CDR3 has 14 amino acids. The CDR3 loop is CASSLGLGTDTQYF. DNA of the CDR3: TGTGCCAGCAGCTTGGGACTAGGCACAGATACGCAGTATTTT.